A selection of T cell receptor beta chains follows, all from one sample in a study of Ad26.COV2.S vaccination and SARS-CoV-2 variants. Only in-frame clones appear in the TCRdb table, and some are missing; sequencing was by immunoSEQ multiplex PCR. Seen here are 320,000 or so clones, 90% observed once, and the top ten hold about 5.4%. Source: peripheral blood, taken in a trial of Ad26.COV2.S vaccine versus placebo. These receptors were collected from a person between 18 and 65 years old who received the Ad26.COV2.S COVID-19 vaccine or a placebo. The CDR3 runs from the conserved cysteine through the conserved F or W. Fields, in order: clone size, CDR3 length, V gene, CDR3 protein. Clone size is shown for a subset of rows, as once, few, many or a class of expanded clone.

abundance: NA
len: 15
v_gene: TRBV7-2
CDR3aa: CASSHGGAGDYGYTF

abundance: NA
len: 15
v_gene: TRBV5-1
CDR3aa: CASSKSPGPNTEAFF

abundance: few
len: 17
v_gene: TRBV7-2
CDR3aa: CASSLDALAGPNYGYTF

abundance: NA
len: 16
v_gene: TRBV9
CDR3aa: CASSVTSGSSYNEQFF

abundance: NA
len: 12
v_gene: TRBV4-3
CDR3aa: CASRGDSYEQYF

abundance: NA
len: 16
v_gene: TRBV18
CDR3aa: CASSPGGDRDRSPLHF

abundance: NA
len: 12
v_gene: TRBV29-1
CDR3aa: CSGEGTDRGYTF

abundance: once
len: 13
v_gene: TRBV5-8
CDR3aa: CASSQEIGTEAFF

abundance: NA
len: 15
v_gene: TRBV6-1
CDR3aa: CASSEGQGASYEQYF

abundance: NA
len: 13
v_gene: TRBV30
CDR3aa: CAWSPSGANVLTF

abundance: NA
len: 15
v_gene: TRBV18
CDR3aa: CASSPGQGAGNEQFF

abundance: NA
len: 17
v_gene: TRBV5-4
CDR3aa: CASNSGTGVSGANVLTF

abundance: NA
len: 13
v_gene: TRBV4-1
CDR3aa: CASSPMSRNEQFF

abundance: NA
len: 16
v_gene: TRBV6-2/TRBV6-3
CDR3aa: CASSFSSGRSYNEQFF

abundance: once
len: 14
v_gene: TRBV7-2
CDR3aa: CASSLGGQGTEAFF

abundance: NA
len: 17
v_gene: TRBV4-1
CDR3aa: CASSQGSVTSYNSPLHF

abundance: NA
len: 13
v_gene: TRBV9
CDR3aa: CASSVGPSRGAFF

abundance: NA
len: 11
v_gene: TRBV29-1
CDR3aa: CSVQGHTEAFF

abundance: NA
len: 16
v_gene: TRBV11-1
CDR3aa: CASSLAGLAGYNEQFF

abundance: NA
len: 15
v_gene: TRBV9
CDR3aa: CASSVDRVYTGELFF

abundance: NA
len: 12
v_gene: TRBV6-6
CDR3aa: CASSLQGTEAFF

abundance: few
len: 12
v_gene: TRBV29-1
CDR3aa: CSVEDPNTEAFF

abundance: NA
len: 15
v_gene: TRBV5-4
CDR3aa: CASSSRTSVQETQYF

abundance: NA
len: 13
v_gene: TRBV6-5
CDR3aa: CASSLAGVYGYTF

abundance: NA
len: 14
v_gene: TRBV6-5
CDR3aa: CASSWDSRRGEAFF